What follows describes a single TCR beta chain. Authors' processing steps: Scientists estimated how many nucleated cells there were by amplifying reference gene primers. Profiled with immunoSEQ multiplex PCR; TCRdb holds only in-frame clones, not every one. The V and J calls and the clone size are those of that table, but D and trimming were determined from the DNA. In the table there are about 200,000 clones, 85% to 90% of which are singletons. This record belongs to a study of blood T cell repertoires in COVID-19. Germline V lookup: CDR1 SNHLY, CDR2 FYNNEI. V lost 4 bases and J lost 9; bases outside the gene matches: 10. This CDR3 region has 15 residues.

This chain joins TRBV2 and TRBJ1-3; 9 nucleotides line up with TRBD1. This clonotype was obtained from a woman in her 70s with acute or convalescent COVID-19. The sequenced sample consisted of peripheral blood. CDR3 sequence: CASSGGGQGLGTIYF. The CDR3 nucleotides read TGTGCCAGCAGTGGTGGGGGACAGGGATTAGGCACCATATATTTT.